This TCR beta chain is drawn from a study of T-cell memory formation after mild COVID-19. Each CDR3 protein is one row after TCRdb ran MiXCR on the 5' RACE reads. This table holds fewer than 650,000 distinct CDR3 sequences, roughly a sixth found once. About this clonotype itself: Its antigen is not identified.

Study-level results: The CD4+ clones that contracted clustered mainly within CM and EM, and the CD8+ clones concentrated in EMRA.

V lost 1 base and J 3 bases, leaving 4 bases between the germline ends. This CDR3 contains 12 residues. Per germline, CDR1 DFQATT and CDR2 SNEGSKA (reference sequence). V is TRBV20-1 and J is TRBJ1-5; D not resolved. This TCR came from an adult woman who had mild COVID-19 (a few samples of this study predate the infection). Cell type and time point are not known. Material: PBMCs or a T cell subset sorted from them (not recorded which). In nucleotides, the CDR3 is TGCAGTGCTAGAGGGATCAATCAGCCCCAGCATTTT. Amino acids: CSARGINQPQHF.